This T cell receptor (beta chain) was sequenced during a study of blood T cell repertoires in COVID-19. Study overall: COVID-19 samples collected from the United States, Italy and Spain covered acute and convalescent phases. Sources were T cells, B-cell-depleted T cells, or PBMCs; the material itself was cDNA or gDNA.

Source study methods: Nucleated cell number was recorded as an estimate derived from reference gene primer amplification. Assay: immunoSEQ multiplex PCR; the TCRdb copy retains only in-frame clones and omits some. V and J calls and clone size are those listed in that table; D and trimming were worked out from the DNA. The table has about 98,000 clones, 87% seen once. The germline CDR1 and CDR2 sequences are KGHDR and SFDVKD. The CDR3 has 16 amino acids. V was clipped by 6 bases and J by 2 bases; unmatched bases: 8. The rearrangement joins TRBV24-1 to TRBJ1-5; 8 positions match TRBD1. The receptor was derived from a man in his 70s with acute or convalescent COVID-19. The sample was peripheral blood. CDR3: CATSRSGGSGNQPQHF. In DNA, the CDR3 is TGTGCCACCAGTAGATCAGGGGGCTCCGGCAATCAGCCCCAGCATTTT.